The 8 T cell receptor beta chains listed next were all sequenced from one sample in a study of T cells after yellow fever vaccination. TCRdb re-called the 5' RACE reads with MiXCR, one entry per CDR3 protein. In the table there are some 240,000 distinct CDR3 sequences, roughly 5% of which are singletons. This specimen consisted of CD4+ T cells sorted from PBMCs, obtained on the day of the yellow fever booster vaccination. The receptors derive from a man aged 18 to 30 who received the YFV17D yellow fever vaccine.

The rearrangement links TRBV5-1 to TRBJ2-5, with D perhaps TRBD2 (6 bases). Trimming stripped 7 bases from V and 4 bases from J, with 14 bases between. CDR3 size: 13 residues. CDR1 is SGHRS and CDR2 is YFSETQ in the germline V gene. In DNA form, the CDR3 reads TGCGCCAGCGCGCGGGGACTCTCAGAGACCCAGTACTTC. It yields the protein CASARGLSETQYF.

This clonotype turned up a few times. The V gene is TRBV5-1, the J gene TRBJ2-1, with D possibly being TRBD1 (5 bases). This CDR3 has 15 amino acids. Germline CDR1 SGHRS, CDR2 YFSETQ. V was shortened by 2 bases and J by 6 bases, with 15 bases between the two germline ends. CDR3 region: CASSLRAQGVNEQFF. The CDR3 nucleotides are TGCGCCAGCAGCTTAAGAGCCCAGGGTGTCAATGAGCAGTTCTTC.

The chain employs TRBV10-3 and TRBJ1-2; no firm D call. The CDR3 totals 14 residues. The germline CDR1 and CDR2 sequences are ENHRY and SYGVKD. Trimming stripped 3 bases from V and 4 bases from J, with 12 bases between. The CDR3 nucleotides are TGTGCCATCAGTGATGGTCTGACCGTCTATGGCTACACCTTC. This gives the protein CAISDGLTVYGYTF.

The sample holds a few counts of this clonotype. This CDR3 is CSASLSPPYNEQFF. The CDR3 nucleotides read TGCAGTGCTAGTCTTTCGCCTCCCTACAATGAGCAGTTCTTC. The V call is TRBV20-1, the J call TRBJ2-1; no reliable D call. The germline CDR1 and CDR2 sequences are DFQATT and SNEGSKA (reference sequence). Trimming took 3 bases from V and 2 from J, leaving 11 bases between them. This CDR3 is built from 14 residues.

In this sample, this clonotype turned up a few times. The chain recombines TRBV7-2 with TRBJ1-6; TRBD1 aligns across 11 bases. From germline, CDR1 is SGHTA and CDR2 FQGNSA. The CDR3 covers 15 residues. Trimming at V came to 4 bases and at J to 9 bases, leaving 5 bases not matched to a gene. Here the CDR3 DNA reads TGTGCCAGCAGCTACGGGACAGGGGGAAGTTCACCCCTCCACTTT. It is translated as CASSYGTGGSSPLHF.

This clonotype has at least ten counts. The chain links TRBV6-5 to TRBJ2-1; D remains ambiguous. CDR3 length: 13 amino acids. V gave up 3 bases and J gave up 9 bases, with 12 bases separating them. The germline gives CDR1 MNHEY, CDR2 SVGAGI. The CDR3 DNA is TGTGCCAGCAGTTATTCCCGCGGAATTGAGCAGTTCTTC. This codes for CASSYSRGIEQFF.

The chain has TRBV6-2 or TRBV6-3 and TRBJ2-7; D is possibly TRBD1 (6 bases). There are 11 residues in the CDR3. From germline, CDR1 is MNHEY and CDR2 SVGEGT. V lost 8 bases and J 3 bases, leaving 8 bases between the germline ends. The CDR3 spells CASGQYYEQYF. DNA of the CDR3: TGTGCCAGCGGACAGTACTACGAGCAGTACTTC.

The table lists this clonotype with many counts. Here the CDR3 reads CASKRDVHNEKLFF. CDR3 in DNA: TGTGCCAGCAAACGGGACGTACATAATGAAAAACTGTTTTTT. The chain couples TRBV2 to TRBJ1-4, with D possibly matching TRBD1 (5 bases). CDR3 length: 14 amino acids. V was trimmed by 7 bases and J by 4 bases, leaving 13 bases between them. Germline V gives CDR1 SNHLY, CDR2 FYNNEI.